Listed here are 27 T cell receptor beta chains from one sample, sequenced in a study of T cells in women clearing cervical HPV infection. Assay: immunoSEQ multiplex PCR; the TCRdb copy retains only in-frame clones and omits some. This sample's clone table lists roughly 30,000 clones. Sequencing was done on a sample of blood buffy coat. These receptor sequences come from a woman aged 18 to 75 with a cervical HPV16 infection that either progressed to CIN3+ or cleared (not recorded which).

On this clone itself: Sequencing ends 3 residues short of the CDR3 end; the germline J gene provides the rest. J is TRBJ2-3 and V is TRBV4-1; tentatively, D is TRBD1 (5 bases). The CDR3 has 15 residues. From germline, CDR1 is MGHRA and CDR2 YSYEKL. Trimming took 0 bases from V and 6 from J, leaving 13 bases between them. CDR3 protein: CASSQERGNPDTQYF. The sequenced part of the CDR3 DNA is TGCGCCAGCAGCCAAGAAAGGGGTAACCCCGATACG.

About this clone itself: The read gets to within 3 residues of the CDR3 end, and the germline J gene fills in the rest. The chain employs TRBV10-3 and TRBJ1-3; the D gene is possibly TRBD1 (6 bases). This CDR3 has 16 residues. Germline loops: CDR1 ENHRY, CDR2 SYGVKD. Trimming removed 3 bases at V and 2 bases at J, with 14 bases between. CDR3 sequence: CAISEGGITAGNTIYF. Partial CDR3 DNA: TGTGCCATCAGTGAAGGGGGTATCACTGCTGGAAACACC.

Regarding this clone: From the germline J gene comes the end of the CDR3, since the read stops 3 residues before it. The chain couples TRBV30 to TRBJ1-2; D gene unclear. The CDR3 spans 13 residues. Germline V gene lookup returns CDR1 GTSNPN and CDR2 SVGIG (reference sequence). The DNA read from the CDR3 is TGTGCCTGGAGTGTAGAGGTTTCCGTCGGC. It specifies CAWSVEVSVG. The entire CDR3 protein is CAWSVEVSVGYTF.

Concerning this clone itself: Sequencing ends 3 residues short of the CDR3 end; the germline J gene provides the rest. V gene TRBV7-2 combines with J gene TRBJ1-6; D is perhaps TRBD1 (6 bases). V was clipped by 0 bases and J by 7 bases, with 7 bases between them. Germline CDR1 is SGHTA and CDR2 is FQGNSA. The CDR3 spans 14 residues. The sequenced part of the CDR3 DNA is TGTGCCAGCAGCTTAGCTACAGGGAATTCACCC. Its translation: CASSLATGNSP. The complete CDR3 reads CASSLATGNSPLHF.

Concerning this clone itself: The read comes to an end 3 residues before the CDR3 does, leaving the germline J gene to fill in the end. The rearrangement links TRBV2 to TRBJ2-7; 7 nucleotides align to TRBD1. With V trimmed by 7 bases and J by 1 base, 4 bases remained unmatched. From germline, CDR1 is SNHLY and CDR2 FYNNEI. The CDR3 is 13 residues long. CDR3 sequence: CASNGGQSYEQYF. The sequenced part of the CDR3 DNA is TGTGCCAGCAATGGGGGACAGTCCTACGAG.

Worth noting for this clone: The CDR3 end falls 3 residues outside the read, so it is completed with the germline J gene. The chain is built from TRBV20-1 and TRBJ2-1; 9 positions agree with TRBD2. Germline lookup yields CDR1 DFQATT and CDR2 SNEGSKA (reference sequence). The CDR3 is 18 amino acids. The junction had 22 bases not matched to a gene; V was cut back by 6 bases and J by 7 bases. The CDR3 DNA, read in part, is TGCAGTGCAGACCGCCAAACAGTCGGCGGGAGGGCCTGGAATGAG. It translates to CSADRQTVGGRAWNE. The entire CDR3 sequence reads CSADRQTVGGRAWNEQFF.

As concerns this clone: The read comes to an end 3 residues before the CDR3 does, leaving the germline J gene to fill in the end. The rearrangement joins TRBV2 to TRBJ1-1; D is undetermined. CDR1 is SNHLY, CDR2 FYNNEI, per germline. The V and J ends lost 7 bases and 2 bases respectively, with 14 bases between them. The CDR3 runs 14 residues. The CDR3 sequence is CASMLTPGNTEAFF. CDR3 bases read: TGTGCCAGCATGTTGACTCCCGGAAACACTGAA.

The DNA read from the CDR3 is TGTGCCAGTACCATCCAGGGGTCCACTGAA. It is translated as CASTIQGSTE. The entire CDR3 is CASTIQGSTEAFF. This chain connects TRBV19 to TRBJ1-1, with D possibly being TRBD1 (6 bases). The read halts 3 residues ahead of the CDR3 end, with the missing end drawn from the germline J gene. V was shortened by 7 bases and J by 4 bases, with 13 bases between the two germline ends. Germline lookup yields CDR1 LNHDA and CDR2 SQIVND (reference sequence). CDR3 size: 13 residues.

Worth noting for this clone: From the germline J gene comes the end of the CDR3, since the read stops 3 residues before it. The rearrangement uses TRBV10-3 and TRBJ2-7, with D tentatively TRBD2 (5 bases). The germline V and J ends were trimmed by 5 bases and 2 bases, with 7 bases remaining between them. CDR3 length equals 12 residues. Germline V CDR1 and CDR2: ENHRY, SYGVKD. This chain's CDR3 is CAISSGPYEQYF. CDR3 DNA, as far as it was read: TGTGCCATCAGTAGCGGACCCTACGAG.

CDR3 region: CASSFHEVYEQYF. Incomplete CDR3 DNA: TGTGCCAGCAGCTTTCATGAGGTCTACGAG. V gene TRBV11-2 combines with J gene TRBJ2-7; D gene unclear. Read data end 3 residues before the CDR3 end; the end is taken from the germline J gene. The CDR3 length is 13 residues. Between the trimmed V and J ends, which lost 3 bases and 3 bases, there was a span of 9 bases. Per germline, CDR1 SGHAT and CDR2 FQNNGV.

With regard to this clone: The read halts 3 residues ahead of the CDR3 end, with the missing end drawn from the germline J gene. The chain employs TRBV11-2 and TRBJ2-7; TRBD1 aligns across 9 bases. Per germline, CDR1 SGHAT and CDR2 FQNNGV. V gave up 5 bases and J gave up 0 bases; unmatched junction bases: 5. This CDR3 contains 15 residues. The CDR3 reads CASSPWGQGSYEQYF. Partial CDR3 DNA: TGTGCCAGCAGCCCTTGGGGACAGGGCTCCTACGAG.

A remark on this clone: From the germline J gene comes the end of the CDR3, since the read stops 3 residues before it. The rearrangement links TRBV7-9 to TRBJ1-1; weak D call: TRBD1 (5 bases). This CDR3 spans 15 amino acids. With 1 base removed from V and 1 base from J, the gap between germline ends came to 10 bases. The germline V gene encodes CDR1 SEHNR and CDR2 FQNEAQ (reference sequence). The CDR3: CASSLGGLQNTEAFF. The covered CDR3 bases are TGTGCCAGCAGCTTAGGGGGACTTCAGAACACTGAA.

Of note for this clone: With the read ending 3 residues before the CDR3 end, the germline J gene is used to fill in that end. V usage is TRBV7-3 and J usage is TRBJ2-3; perhaps TRBD2 as D (5 bases). V lost 4 bases and J lost 1, with 12 bases in between. CDR3 length: 15 residues. Germline loops: CDR1 SGHTA, CDR2 FQGTGA. CDR3 bases read: TGTGCCAGCAGCTCTGCCGGGGTCGGCACAGATACG. Amino acids: CASSSAGVGTDT. The entire CDR3 protein reads CASSSAGVGTDTQYF.

With regard to this clone: The read terminates 3 residues before the CDR3 end, so the remaining end is supplied by the germline J gene. This rearrangement joins TRBV6-1 to TRBJ2-1, with 8 bases lining up with TRBD1. V dropped 1 base and J dropped 8; count of bases not matched to a gene: 7. Germline V gene data show CDR1 as MNHNS and CDR2 as SASEGT. This CDR3 has 15 amino acids. CDR3 protein: CASSEDRGIVDEQFF. The part of the CDR3 DNA that was read is TGTGCCAGCAGTGAAGACAGGGGGATCGTGGATGAG.

With regard to this clone: The read ends 3 residues before the CDR3 terminus; that terminus is restored from the germline J gene. The rearrangement links TRBV11-3 to TRBJ1-5, with TRBD1 as a possible D gene (6 bases). CDR1 is SGHNT, CDR2 YENEEA, per germline. The CDR3 spans 14 residues. V gave up 3 bases and J gave up 7 bases, with 13 bases separating them. The chain's CDR3 is CASSFSGAGQPQHF. The CDR3 DNA, read in part, is TGTGCCAGCAGCTTCTCAGGGGCAGGGCAGCCC.

Concerning this clone: Read sequence stops 3 residues before the CDR3 end, and the germline J gene provides the missing end. V and J are TRBV7-2 and TRBJ2-1, with 8 bases lining up with TRBD2. The V segment lost 3 bases and the J segment 5 bases; nucleotides outside the gene matches: 6. Germline-derived CDR1 and CDR2 are SGHTA and FQGNSA. The CDR3 covers 15 residues. Here the CDR3 reads CASSFGISGNNEQFF. The sequenced CDR3 bases are TGTGCCAGCAGCTTCGGAATTAGCGGGAACAATGAG.

Note on this clone: The read terminates 3 residues before the CDR3 end, so the remaining end is supplied by the germline J gene. This chain uses TRBV5-1 with TRBJ1-4; no firm D call. The CDR3 has 14 residues. Looked up from germline, CDR1 is SGHRS and CDR2 is YFSETQ. Between the trimmed V and J ends, which lost 0 bases and 4 bases, there was a span of 7 bases. The part of the CDR3 DNA that was read is TGCGCCAGCAGCTTGGGACAAAATAATGAAAAA. Translation: CASSLGQNNEK. The whole CDR3 protein reads CASSLGQNNEKLFF.

Worth noting for this clone: The DNA ends 3 residues before the CDR3 does, and the rest of the CDR3 is filled in from the germline J gene. This chain links TRBV20-1 with TRBJ2-7, with TRBD2 matching 9 bases. CDR3 length: 13 amino acids. Germline V CDR1 and CDR2: DFQATT, SNEGSKA (reference sequence). J gave up 2 bases and V 5 bases, and 4 bases lay outside the gene matches. This CDR3 reads CSAEREAPYEQYF. CDR3 bases read: TGCAGTGCTGAGCGGGAGGCCCCCTACGAG.

Note on this clone: Read data end 3 residues before the CDR3 end; the end is taken from the germline J gene. The chain couples TRBV7-8 to TRBJ2-7; D ambiguous. V was shortened by 6 bases and J by 0 bases, with 15 bases between the two germline ends. The CDR3 is 15 amino acids. Germline V gene data show CDR1 as SGHVS and CDR2 as FQNEAQ. Partial CDR3 DNA: TGTGCCAGCAGGCCCAACCGGGTAAGCTCCTACGAG. Amino acid sequence: CASRPNRVSSYE. The full CDR3 sequence reads CASRPNRVSSYEQYF.

As for this clone: The read halts 3 residues ahead of the CDR3 end, with the missing end drawn from the germline J gene. This chain uses TRBV5-1 with TRBJ2-1, with D maybe TRBD2 (6 bases). V was shortened by 1 base and J by 3 bases, with 14 bases between the two germline ends. The V gene's germline CDR1 is SGHRS and CDR2 YFSETQ. The length of the CDR3 is 16 residues. The chain's CDR3 is CASSLTSSGDYNEQFF. The sequenced CDR3 bases are TGCGCCAGCAGCTTGACTAGCTCCGGAGACTACAATGAG.

The sequenced part of the CDR3 DNA is TGCAGTGCCAACAGGGCGATTTCTGGAAACACC. Residues: CSANRAISGNT. The full CDR3 reads CSANRAISGNTIYF. The chain recombines TRBV20-1 with TRBJ1-3; a possible D gene is TRBD1 (6 bases). The missing CDR3 end, 3 residues past where the read stops, is filled in from the germline J gene. From germline, CDR1 is DFQATT and CDR2 SNEGSKA (reference sequence). CDR3 length equals 14 residues. V dropped 6 bases and J dropped 1 base, with 13 bases sitting between them.

CDR3 region: CSANPGQGSPLFF. The covered CDR3 bases are TGCAGTGCTAACCCGGGACAGGGCTCACCA. The chain employs TRBV20-1 and TRBJ1-4; 9 positions agree with TRBD1. The CDR3 end lies 3 residues beyond the end of the read and is filled in from the germline J gene. The CDR3 has 13 amino acids. Germline CDR1 DFQATT, CDR2 SNEGSKA (reference sequence).

As concerns this clone: From the germline J gene comes the end of the CDR3, since the read stops 3 residues before it. The chain employs TRBV28 and TRBJ2-5, with D possibly TRBD1 on 7 matching bases. With 5 bases removed from V and 4 bases from J, the gap between germline ends came to 17 bases. The CDR3 is 15 residues long. The germline CDR1 and CDR2 sequences are MDHEN and SYDVKM. This chain's CDR3 is CASSAQGGDGETQYF. The sequenced part of the CDR3 DNA is TGTGCCAGCAGTGCCCAGGGGGGTGATGGAGAGACC.

About this clone itself: The CDR3 goes on 3 residues after the read ends, and that part is filled in from the germline J gene. This chain links TRBV19 with TRBJ2-2, with D perhaps TRBD2 (6 bases). CDR3 length equals 15 residues. Germline values: CDR1 LNHDA, CDR2 SQIVND (reference sequence). The CDR3 protein is CASSIIWAGTSPLFF. Incomplete CDR3 DNA: TGTGCCAGTAGTATCATCTGGGCAGGGACTTCACCG.

Of note for this clone: The CDR3 extends 3 residues past the end of the read, so its final part is completed from the germline J gene. This chain connects TRBV5-1 to TRBJ2-2; maybe TRBD1 (5 bases). Trimming pared 5 bases from V and 1 base from J, leaving 9 bases between. The CDR3 spans 14 residues. Per the germline V gene, CDR1 is SGHRS and CDR2 is YFSETQ. CDR3 bases read: TGCGCCAGCAGTCAAACAGGGAACACCGGGGAG. It codes for CASSQTGNTGE. The full-length CDR3 reads as CASSQTGNTGELFF.

Comments on this clone: The read comes to an end 3 residues before the CDR3 does, leaving the germline J gene to fill in the end. The chain links TRBV5-1 to TRBJ2-3; no clear D. The CDR3 has 13 amino acids. Germline CDR1 is SGHRS and CDR2 is YFSETQ. V was shortened by 2 bases and J by 5 bases, with 9 bases between the two germline ends. Partial CDR3 DNA: TGCGCCAGCAGCTTATACACAAGAGATACG. Translated: CASSLYTRDT. The whole CDR3 reads CASSLYTRDTQYF.

Comment on this clone: The sequenced fragment ends 3 residues before the CDR3 boundary, so the rest is inferred from the germline J gene. This chain joins TRBV5-1 and TRBJ2-2; 9 nucleotides match TRBD1. After removal of 3 bases from V and 4 bases from J, the junction contained 4 bases not matched to a gene. From germline, CDR1 is SGHRS and CDR2 YFSETQ. The CDR3 loop spans 15 amino acids. CDR3 loop: CASSSGTGSTGELFF. The covered CDR3 bases are TGCGCCAGCAGCTCCGGGACAGGGAGCACCGGGGAG.